The T cell receptor (beta chain) under discussion was sequenced for a study of Graves' ophthalmopathy and Graves' hyperthyroidism (dated by TCRdb to the late 2010s). Background for the entire study: Peripheral blood samples were taken at the time of initial diagnosis, before any treatment was given. To tell Graves' ophthalmopathy apart from Graves' hyperthyroidism, and to predict which patients would progress to ophthalmopathy, the study relied on TCR beta repertoire signatures. In total, 135 blood samples were TCR-sequenced: approximately 40 ophthalmopathy, some 80 hyperthyroidism and approximately 17 hyperthyroidism-to-ophthalmopathy patients. To explore V-J signatures that distinguish ophthalmopathy from hyperthyroidism, a discovery set of under 110 patients was enrolled, made up of over 40 with ophthalmopathy and fewer than 60 with stable hyperthyroidism. An independent validation cohort comprised under 20 hyperthyroidism patients and roughly 15 patients who later progressed from hyperthyroidism to ophthalmopathy. In five or six hyperthyroidism patients, T-cell repertoires of thyroid tissue and blood were compared. Once sampling was done, hyperthyroidism patients were given methimazole at a starting dose of 30 mg daily, while ophthalmopathy patients were given high-dose intravenous methylprednisolone.

The study at large found these results: Most expanded thyroid clonotypes with frequency above 0.001 were also detected in blood, suggesting blood repertoires may reflect the thyroid immune response. The 13-signature model separated ophthalmopathy from stable hyperthyroidism with 85% to 90% sensitivity and less than 83% specificity in cross-validation, and 80%/75% in the test set. Sample size was not predetermined statistically, and investigators were not blinded to group allocation. In validation, the model predicted ophthalmopathy progression with more than 55% sensitivity and approximately 72% specificity; 12 predicted patients were CT-confirmed with GO in a median of 6.5 months.

TCR beta CDR3 regions were amplified from RNA transcripts for repertoire sequencing. The first round was an RT-PCR using HTBI primers with the Qiagen OneStep RT-PCR kit, and this first round was followed by a second-round multiplex PCR, then size selection and purification. The libraries underwent paired-end sequencing with 100 bp reads on an Illumina HiSeq2000. The original methods were these. SOAPnuke was used to process the reads, throwing out any read that had adapters, had uncalled bases, had a mean Phred below 15, or lacked an exact constant-primer or identifier match. COPE v1.2.5 was used to merge the high-quality paired reads. Each unique nucleotide sequence was treated as a clonotype, and MiTCR v1.1 was used to align the clonotypes to the IMGT TRB V, D and J references. Analysis was restricted to V-J combinations with a frequency above 0.0001, which covered about 99% of repertoires. A TCR clonal expansion and chaos score per V-J combination was defined as the ratio of F50 clonal expansion to chaos observed in the TCRdist matrix. Welch's t-statistics and random forest were used to reduce the features to some 13 V-J combinations, which were then used as input to a naive Bayes classifier. Thyroid-blood repertoire similarity was quantified with the Morisita-Horn index. TCRdb reworked the public reads: Q25 trimming with fastp, MiXCR clone assembly, productive beta chains retained. Here each entry gathers all rows of one CDR3 protein and keeps the most common genes and DNA. The V and J calls reflect TCRdb's pipeline rather than the authors' work. The sample table shows under 350,000 distinct CDR3 sequences, and roughly a sixth are seen once. The ten largest clones take up roughly an eighth of the sample.

The CDR3 measures 14 amino acids from cysteine to phenylalanine. The only DNA kept is the CDR3, 42 bases in frame from the first base. For CDR1 and CDR2, the germline V gene lists MNHNS and SASEGT. Trimming leaves V shorter by 4 bases and J shorter by 5 bases, with the junction holding 6 bases beyond the gene matches. This clonotype was seen repeatedly, ten times or more. No cognate antigen has been identified for it. Nothing much larger sits one base from this clone, and base qualities are not available. Ophthalmopathy patients were characterized by moderately to severely active disease, a Clinical Activity Score of at least 3, a NOSPECS grade of at least 4, and a disease duration under 3 months. Patients were excluded if they had other autoimmune diseases, uncontrolled infections, pregnancy or lactation. Diagnosis relied on clinical symptoms, serum thyroxine, TRAb, thyroid ultrasound and orbital computed tomography. Using Ficoll-Paque density gradient centrifugation, PBMCs were isolated from about 9.2 ml of fresh peripheral blood. Total RNA was extracted using Trizol reagent, and RNA quality was checked on an Agilent 2100 Bioanalyzer.

The sequence was collected from an adult man with Graves' ophthalmopathy. The chain is made from TRBV6-1 and TRBJ1-2; 8 of the junction bases match TRBD1. Material: peripheral blood. For the CDR3, the sequence is CASSVRTGTYGYTF. The DNA sequence is given as TGTGCCAGCAGTGTCCGGACAGGGACATATGGCTACACCTTC.